Presented here are 25 T cell receptor beta chains from one specimen sequenced in a study of T cell responses to AZD1222 COVID-19 vaccine. Some clones are missing from TCRdb's copy, which holds only in-frame ones; the method was immunoSEQ multiplex PCR. The table records tens of thousands of clones, 85% of them present only once. Source: peripheral blood, taken on day 0 of AZD1222 vaccination. The receptors shown here come from an adult in good health.

This clone came up once. The chain joins TRBV19 to TRBJ1-6; the D gene is possibly TRBD1 (6 bases). The CDR3 spans 12 residues. The germline gives CDR1 LNHDA, CDR2 SQIVND (reference sequence). Trimming pared 6 bases from V and 10 bases from J, leaving 10 bases between. CDR3 loop: CASRTGSSPLHF. For the CDR3, the DNA is TGTGCCAGTAGGACAGGATCATCACCCCTCCACTTT.

This clone was recorded only once. V gene TRBV7-9 combines with J gene TRBJ2-2; D might be TRBD2 (5 bases). The CDR3 totals 16 residues. Germline CDR1 is SEHNR and CDR2 is FQNEAQ (reference sequence). Trimming removed 1 base from V and 3 bases from J, with 12 bases in between. In nucleotides, the CDR3 is TGTGCCAGCAGCTTAGGTGGCGGGTACGACACCGGGGAGCTGTTTTTT. Translating gives CASSLGGGYDTGELFF.

The chain is built from TRBV3-1 (or the pseudogene TRBV3-2) and TRBJ1-1, with unresolved D. Germline V lookup: CDR1 LGHDT, CDR2 YNNKEL (reference sequence). This CDR3 has 13 residues. V shed 1 base and J shed 7 bases, with 10 bases lying between them. CDR3 nucleotide sequence: TGTGCCAGCAGCCAAGTGGTCTGGGGTGAAGCTTTCTTT. Protein product: CASSQVVWGEAFF.

The chain has TRBV11-2 and TRBJ1-3, with D unclear. V was shortened by 4 bases and J by 0 bases, with 10 bases between the two germline ends. This CDR3 contains 15 residues. The germline V gene encodes CDR1 SGHAT and CDR2 FQNNGV. CDR3 region: CASSSYTSSGNTIYF. DNA for the CDR3: TGTGCCAGCAGCTCCTATACGAGCTCTGGAAACACCATATATTTT.

Points on this clone: Other DNA sequences in the same sample also yield this CDR3. The J gene is TRBJ2-1, the V gene TRBV7-2; possible D gene TRBD2, 5 bases. The CDR3 loop spans 15 amino acids. From germline, CDR1 is SGHTA and CDR2 FQGNSA. The V end was cut by 0 bases, the J end by 1 base, with 7 bases between. The CDR3 spells CASSLAAGSYNEQFF. For the CDR3, the DNA is TGTGCCAGCAGCTTAGCGGCGGGTTCCTACAATGAGCAGTTCTTC. The whole variable domain, filled in from reference TRBV7-2 and TRBJ2-1, reads GAGVSQSPSNKVTEKGKDVELRCDPISGHTALYWYRQSLGQGLEFLIYFQGNSAPDKSGLPSDRFSAERTGGSVSTLTIQRTQQEDSAVYLCASSLAAGSYNEQFFGPGTRLTVL.

The chain combines TRBV9 with TRBJ2-6; D gene unclear. Trimming took off 1 base at V and 0 bases at J, with 11 bases between the two ends. This CDR3 is built from 17 residues. In germline, CDR1 is SGDLS, CDR2 YYNGEE. The CDR3 coding sequence is TGTGCCAGCAGCGTACAAACTTTCAGCTCTGGGGCCAACGTCCTGACTTTC. It encodes CASSVQTFSSGANVLTF.

In its sample, this clone was seen once. The V and J genes are TRBV2 and TRBJ1-2; a possible D gene is TRBD1 (5 bases). Germline V lookup: CDR1 SNHLY, CDR2 FYNNEI. The CDR3 totals 15 residues. V lost 3 bases and J lost 7, with 18 bases in between. CDR3 sequence: CASSDPSGGLRGYTF. CDR3 bases: TGTGCCAGCAGTGATCCCTCCGGGGGTCTACGTGGCTACACCTTC.

This chain connects TRBV19 to TRBJ1-2; 12 bases match TRBD1. Trimming removed 7 bases from V and 3 bases from J; junction bases left unmatched: 15. This CDR3 region has 18 residues. Germline CDR1 reads LNHDA; CDR2 reads SQIVND (reference sequence). CDR3 loop: CASTSTGTGGPVHYGYTF. Here the CDR3 DNA reads TGTGCCAGTACATCGACGGGGACAGGGGGCCCTGTTCACTATGGCTACACCTTC.

The rearrangement joins TRBV10-3 to TRBJ2-1, with D tentatively TRBD2 (5 bases). V lost 3 bases and J 7 bases, leaving 10 bases between the germline ends. CDR1 is ENHRY, CDR2 SYGVKD, per germline. The CDR3 loop spans 13 amino acids. The DNA for the CDR3 is TGTGCCATCAGTGATCCGGAGGCGAATGAGCAGTTCTTC. Residues: CAISDPEANEQFF.

CDR3 sequence: CASRIGGADGYTF. The DNA for the CDR3 is TGTGCCAGCAGGATTGGGGGCGCCGATGGCTACACCTTC. The chain carries TRBV6-5 and TRBJ1-2; tentative D call: TRBD1 (6 bases). With 6 bases removed from V and 6 bases from J, the gap between germline ends came to 14 bases. The CDR3 loop spans 13 amino acids. Germline assignment: CDR1 MNHEY and CDR2 SVGAGI.

The chain recombines TRBV19 with TRBJ1-3; TRBD1 matches at 9 bases. Germline values: CDR1 LNHDA, CDR2 SQIVND (reference sequence). Unmatched junction bases numbered 11, after V lost 5 bases and J lost 3 bases. This CDR3 spans 17 amino acids. The CDR3 DNA sequence: TGTGCCAGTAGTGAGCCCCTCACAGGGGGCGATGGAAACACCATATATTTT. Its translation is CASSEPLTGGDGNTIYF.

V gene TRBV19 combines with J gene TRBJ1-5; TRBD1 matches at 7 bases. The CDR3 loop spans 14 amino acids. The J segment lost 4 bases and the V segment lost 6 bases, leaving 6 bases of the junction unmatched. Germline lookup yields CDR1 LNHDA and CDR2 SQIVND (reference sequence). The CDR3 sequence: CASSMGQTNQPQHF. Written as DNA, the CDR3 is TGTGCCAGTAGCATGGGACAGACAAATCAGCCCCAGCATTTT.

This clone showed up just a few times. The genes are TRBV5-1 and TRBJ2-7; D is unresolved. Germline CDR1 and CDR2: SGHRS and YFSETQ. Trimming left V 0 bases short and J 1 base short, with 5 bases between. There are 13 residues in the CDR3. The CDR3 sequence: CASSLGRSYEQYF. The CDR3 nucleotides read TGCGCCAGCAGCTTGGGTCGATCCTACGAGCAGTACTTC.

V usage is TRBV7-9 and J usage is TRBJ2-1, with D hard to call. This CDR3 has 14 residues. Germline V gene lookup returns CDR1 SEHNR and CDR2 FQNEAQ (reference sequence). The V gene lost 1 base and the J gene lost 6 bases, with 10 bases spanning the gap. CDR3 sequence reads: CASSLEALSNEQFF. For the CDR3, the DNA is TGTGCCAGCAGCTTAGAAGCCCTCAGCAATGAGCAGTTCTTC.

V and J are TRBV5-1 and TRBJ2-5; D gene unclear. Trimming cost V 1 base and J 0 bases, with 10 bases left between them. Germline V lookup: CDR1 SGHRS, CDR2 YFSETQ. CDR3 length: 15 residues. CDR3 loop: CASSLLDSNQETQYF. The CDR3 DNA sequence: TGCGCCAGCAGCTTGCTAGACTCGAACCAAGAGACCCAGTACTTC.

This chain joins TRBV6-5 and TRBJ2-7; TRBD2 might be the D (6 bases). The CDR3 is 14 residues long. Trimming took 5 bases from V and 3 from J, leaving 14 bases between them. CDR1 MNHEY and CDR2 SVGAGI come from the germline V gene. CDR3 residues: CASSPSGLHYEQYF. Here the CDR3 DNA reads TGTGCCAGCAGTCCCTCGGGACTGCACTACGAGCAGTACTTC.

This clone appeared once. The chain recombines TRBV11-2 with TRBJ1-3, with 7 bases lining up with TRBD1. In germline, CDR1 is SGHAT, CDR2 FQNNGV. This CDR3 has 13 amino acids. J gave up 4 bases and V 5 bases, and 2 bases lay outside the gene matches. The CDR3 protein is CASSQGQGNTIYF. Here the CDR3 DNA reads TGTGCCAGCAGCCAGGGACAGGGAAACACCATATATTTT.

The chain recombines TRBV6-5 with TRBJ2-2; 9 positions agree with TRBD1. Germline assignment: CDR1 MNHEY and CDR2 SVGAGI. The CDR3 is made up of 15 amino acids. Trimming removed 6 bases from V and 4 bases from J; junction bases left unmatched: 6. The CDR3 DNA reads as TGTGCCAGCAGAACAGGGGGCCGGGTCACCGGGGAGCTGTTTTTT. Its translation is CASRTGGRVTGELFF.

This sequence joins TRBV9 and TRBJ1-2; possibly TRBD1 for D (5 bases). The CDR3 loop spans 14 amino acids. Germline CDR1 reads SGDLS; CDR2 reads YYNGEE. Trimming removed 0 bases from V and 5 bases from J, with 11 bases in between. The CDR3 nucleotides read TGTGCCAGCAGCGTAGGGGCAGGGCAATATGGCTACACCTTC. Translating it yields CASSVGAGQYGYTF.

J is TRBJ2-1 and V is TRBV6-4; no definite D call. This CDR3 has 13 residues. V lost 0 bases, J lost 6 bases, and 6 bases lay in between. Germline CDR1 and CDR2: MRHNA and SNTAGT. CDR3 region: CASSDSGPNEQFF. DNA for the CDR3: TGTGCCAGCAGTGACTCTGGGCCCAATGAGCAGTTCTTC.

This chain joins TRBV6-5 and TRBJ1-3, with 9 bases lining up with TRBD1. The CDR3 consists of 15 residues. V was clipped by 6 bases and J by 3 bases; unmatched bases: 6. The V gene's germline CDR1 is MNHEY and CDR2 SVGAGI. CDR3 DNA sequence: TGTGCCAGCAGCCTACAGGGGGCAGTTGGAAACACCATATATTTT. Protein: CASSLQGAVGNTIYF.

The genes are TRBV27 and TRBJ2-7; 8 bases are a match to TRBD2. This CDR3 has 12 residues. CDR1 and CDR2 from the germline V gene are MNHEY and SMNVEV (reference sequence). Trimming at V came to 5 bases and at J to 7 bases, leaving 4 bases not matched to a gene. The CDR3 sequence: CASSARGGEQYF. DNA of the CDR3: TGTGCCAGCAGTGCCCGGGGGGGAGAGCAGTACTTC.

This clone was seen a single time. V gene TRBV6-2 or TRBV6-3 combines with J gene TRBJ2-7; 8 nucleotides line up with TRBD2. The CDR3 has 14 residues. V shed 5 bases, J shed 3 bases, and the junction held 6 bases outside the gene matches. From germline, CDR1 is MNHEY and CDR2 SVGEGT. The CDR3 sequence is CASSRSSGGYEQYF. CDR3 bases: TGTGCCAGCAGTCGCTCGAGCGGGGGCTACGAGCAGTACTTC.

The J gene is TRBJ1-4, the V gene TRBV7-9; D uncertain. V was clipped by 5 bases and J by 2 bases, with 12 bases between them. CDR3 length: 15 residues. The germline V gene encodes CDR1 SEHNR and CDR2 FQNEAQ (reference sequence). CDR3: CASSRQVDTNEKLFF. The CDR3 region has the DNA TGTGCCAGCAGCCGGCAGGTGGATACTAATGAAAAACTGTTTTTT.

The chain couples TRBV7-9 to TRBJ2-3, with TRBD1 as a possible D gene (5 bases). The V gene's germline CDR1 is SEHNR and CDR2 FQNEAQ (reference sequence). The CDR3 totals 15 residues. Deletions cut 5 bases from V and 0 bases from J, with 12 bases between. CDR3 nucleotides: TGTGCCAGCAGCCCACGACAGACTAGCACAGATACGCAGTATTTT. It translates to CASSPRQTSTDTQYF. The full variable domain, completed using reference TRBV7-9 and TRBJ2-3, is DTGVSQNPRHKITKRGQNVTFRCDPISEHNRLYWYRQTLGQGPEFLTYFQNEAQLEKSRLLSDRFSAERPKGSFSTLEIQRTEQGDSAMYLCASSPRQTSTDTQYFGPGTRLTVL.